This T cell receptor beta chain was sequenced in a study of cytomegalovirus exposure and HLA in healthy donors. Turning to the study itself: A prior analysis found 100 million to 140 million unique TCR beta sequences from around 180 million T cells. Study-level findings and limits: Researchers reported in a later analysis that a missense DCLRE1C variant was tied to TCR beta V- and J-gene trimming. In an earlier analysis, in 620 or so donors, most V segments appeared productive either ~87% or ~30% of the time.

About this clone itself: The antigen is not known.

The primer mix had 60 Vbeta and 13 Jbeta primers. The assay was immunoSEQ multiplex PCR, and TCRdb's table has in-frame clones only and misses some. This sample yields about 170,000 clones, of which around 76% are seen a single time; around 2% belongs to the top ten. The CDR3 runs 16 residues. The V and J ends lost 5 bases and 6 bases, in that order; junction bases with no gene match: 7. Germline V CDR1 and CDR2: SEHNR, FQNEAQ (reference sequence). The specimen was PBMCs. The clonotype comes from a woman aged 25 to 39 in good health and CMV-seropositive. The rearrangement joins TRBV7-9 to TRBJ2-2; 12 nucleotides align to TRBD2. CDR3 bases: TGTGCCAGCAGCCCTCAGACTAGCGGGAGTGCCGGGGAGCTGTTTTTT. This gives the protein CASSPQTSGSAGELFF.